This TCR beta chain is from a study of T-cell reconstitution after alpha-beta-depleted transplantation in children. Unique molecular identifiers tagged the TCRbeta library. TCRdb used MiXCR to reprocess the PCR reads, holding one entry per CDR3 protein. Of almost 20,000 distinct CDR3 sequences in the sample, over 10% were seen once. Germline CDR1 is MDHEN and CDR2 is SYDVKM. CDR3 length: 16 residues. V was pared by 1 base and J by 5 bases, with 14 bases between. At least ten counts were recorded for this clonotype. Specimen: PBMCs, mostly from graft donor cells, collected 60 days after TCRalphabeta/CD19-depleted stem cell transplant. This chain connects TRBV28 to TRBJ2-2; D remains unclear. The sequence was obtained from a female patient aged 2-15 years who had a stem cell transplant for congenital amegakaryocytic thrombocytopenia, so the T cells may come from the graft donor. This chain's CDR3 is CASSLLVPGRTGELFF. In DNA, the CDR3 is TGTGCCAGCAGTTTATTGGTCCCGGGCAGGACCGGGGAGCTGTTTTTT.